This note documents a single T cell receptor beta chain sequence. The data belong to a study of T cells in Graves' hyperthyroidism and ophthalmopathy. This CDR3 comprises 20 residues. Germline values: CDR1 MDHEN, CDR2 SYDVKM. V was pared by 3 bases and J by 0 bases, with 16 bases of the junction left unmatched. Authors of the study amplified TCR beta CDR3 regions from RNA transcripts. Researchers ran a first-round RT-PCR on the TCR CDR3 using the HTBI primer set. TCRdb used MiXCR to reprocess the multiplex PCR reads, holding one entry per CDR3 protein. The profile shows 410,000 or so distinct CDR3 sequences, roughly 14% of them singletons.

The sequence came from a man between 18 and 35 years old with Graves' ophthalmopathy. The rearrangement links TRBV28 to TRBJ1-5, with 8 nucleotides matching TRBD1. Input material: blood. CDR3: CASSLALGDRTPYSNQPQHF. DNA for the CDR3: TGTGCCAGCAGTTTGGCTTTAGGGGACAGGACCCCTTATAGCAATCAGCCCCAGCATTTT.